The next 3 T cell receptor beta chains were all read from a single sample in a study of blood T cell repertoires in COVID-19. The method was immunoSEQ multiplex PCR; TCRdb's version includes in-frame clones alone and lacks a portion of them. The table records some 100,000 clones, roughly four fifths of them present only once. Sequencing was performed on peripheral blood. These receptors were collected from a man aged 45-65 years with active or convalescent COVID-19.

V gene TRBV4-1 combines with J gene TRBJ2-1; no definite D call. The CDR3 is 16 amino acids. Germline CDR1 MGHRA, CDR2 YSYEKL. V lost 2 bases and J 3 bases, leaving 14 bases between the germline ends. In DNA form, the CDR3 reads TGCGCCAGCAGCCAACCGACATCGTTCTACTACAATGAGCAGTTCTTC. It encodes CASSQPTSFYYNEQFF.

The chain has TRBV6-6 and TRBJ1-1, with 9 bases that match TRBD1. CDR1 is MNHNY, CDR2 SVGAGI, per germline (reference sequence). This CDR3 is 14 amino acids long. J gave up 5 bases and V 2 bases, and 3 bases lay outside the gene matches. CDR3 in amino acids: CASSYGTGRTEAFF. The CDR3 bases are TGTGCCAGCAGTTACGGGACAGGGAGAACTGAAGCTTTCTTT.

This clone was detected only a few times. The chain links TRBV5-1 to TRBJ2-1; possible D gene TRBD1, 6 bases. The V end lost 3 bases, the J end lost 5 bases, and 12 bases lay between the germline ends. Germline assignment: CDR1 SGHRS and CDR2 YFSETQ. The CDR3 has 14 amino acids. The DNA of the CDR3 is TGCGCCAGCAGCTCCCCGCCAGGGGACAATGAGCAGTTCTTC. Its translation is CASSSPPGDNEQFF.